This T cell receptor beta chain derives from a study of blood T cells in healthy people across ages. Then a second PCR, running about 6 to 12 cycles, was carried out with a sample-barcoded 5' primer and a J-beta primer mix. TCRdb re-analysed the 5' RACE reads in MiXCR, keeping a single row per CDR3 protein. Found here are roughly 1,000,000 distinct CDR3 sequences, approximately 25% of them singletons; the top ten hold about 0.72%. There are 15 residues in the CDR3. Germline values: CDR1 ENHRY, CDR2 SYGVKD. V shed 4 bases and J 1 base; nucleotides not matched to a gene: 4. This clonotype was seen a few times. These data were also reused for a study on T cells of mothers and their children. That study adds: Nine systemically healthy Caucasian donors: three mothers, six children. The entire RNA extract went into cDNA synthesis at about 1.5 ug per 15 ul. Added by the second PCR's M1S primer were sample barcodes and 2-4 random nucleotides.

This TCR was sampled from a girl aged 2 to 9 in good health. The sequenced sample consisted of blood. The gene calls are TRBV10-3 and TRBJ2-1; 7 nucleotides match TRBD2. The CDR3 sequence is CAISASSGSYNEQFF. The DNA for the CDR3 is TGTGCCATCAGTGCCAGTAGCGGGTCCTACAATGAGCAGTTCTTC.